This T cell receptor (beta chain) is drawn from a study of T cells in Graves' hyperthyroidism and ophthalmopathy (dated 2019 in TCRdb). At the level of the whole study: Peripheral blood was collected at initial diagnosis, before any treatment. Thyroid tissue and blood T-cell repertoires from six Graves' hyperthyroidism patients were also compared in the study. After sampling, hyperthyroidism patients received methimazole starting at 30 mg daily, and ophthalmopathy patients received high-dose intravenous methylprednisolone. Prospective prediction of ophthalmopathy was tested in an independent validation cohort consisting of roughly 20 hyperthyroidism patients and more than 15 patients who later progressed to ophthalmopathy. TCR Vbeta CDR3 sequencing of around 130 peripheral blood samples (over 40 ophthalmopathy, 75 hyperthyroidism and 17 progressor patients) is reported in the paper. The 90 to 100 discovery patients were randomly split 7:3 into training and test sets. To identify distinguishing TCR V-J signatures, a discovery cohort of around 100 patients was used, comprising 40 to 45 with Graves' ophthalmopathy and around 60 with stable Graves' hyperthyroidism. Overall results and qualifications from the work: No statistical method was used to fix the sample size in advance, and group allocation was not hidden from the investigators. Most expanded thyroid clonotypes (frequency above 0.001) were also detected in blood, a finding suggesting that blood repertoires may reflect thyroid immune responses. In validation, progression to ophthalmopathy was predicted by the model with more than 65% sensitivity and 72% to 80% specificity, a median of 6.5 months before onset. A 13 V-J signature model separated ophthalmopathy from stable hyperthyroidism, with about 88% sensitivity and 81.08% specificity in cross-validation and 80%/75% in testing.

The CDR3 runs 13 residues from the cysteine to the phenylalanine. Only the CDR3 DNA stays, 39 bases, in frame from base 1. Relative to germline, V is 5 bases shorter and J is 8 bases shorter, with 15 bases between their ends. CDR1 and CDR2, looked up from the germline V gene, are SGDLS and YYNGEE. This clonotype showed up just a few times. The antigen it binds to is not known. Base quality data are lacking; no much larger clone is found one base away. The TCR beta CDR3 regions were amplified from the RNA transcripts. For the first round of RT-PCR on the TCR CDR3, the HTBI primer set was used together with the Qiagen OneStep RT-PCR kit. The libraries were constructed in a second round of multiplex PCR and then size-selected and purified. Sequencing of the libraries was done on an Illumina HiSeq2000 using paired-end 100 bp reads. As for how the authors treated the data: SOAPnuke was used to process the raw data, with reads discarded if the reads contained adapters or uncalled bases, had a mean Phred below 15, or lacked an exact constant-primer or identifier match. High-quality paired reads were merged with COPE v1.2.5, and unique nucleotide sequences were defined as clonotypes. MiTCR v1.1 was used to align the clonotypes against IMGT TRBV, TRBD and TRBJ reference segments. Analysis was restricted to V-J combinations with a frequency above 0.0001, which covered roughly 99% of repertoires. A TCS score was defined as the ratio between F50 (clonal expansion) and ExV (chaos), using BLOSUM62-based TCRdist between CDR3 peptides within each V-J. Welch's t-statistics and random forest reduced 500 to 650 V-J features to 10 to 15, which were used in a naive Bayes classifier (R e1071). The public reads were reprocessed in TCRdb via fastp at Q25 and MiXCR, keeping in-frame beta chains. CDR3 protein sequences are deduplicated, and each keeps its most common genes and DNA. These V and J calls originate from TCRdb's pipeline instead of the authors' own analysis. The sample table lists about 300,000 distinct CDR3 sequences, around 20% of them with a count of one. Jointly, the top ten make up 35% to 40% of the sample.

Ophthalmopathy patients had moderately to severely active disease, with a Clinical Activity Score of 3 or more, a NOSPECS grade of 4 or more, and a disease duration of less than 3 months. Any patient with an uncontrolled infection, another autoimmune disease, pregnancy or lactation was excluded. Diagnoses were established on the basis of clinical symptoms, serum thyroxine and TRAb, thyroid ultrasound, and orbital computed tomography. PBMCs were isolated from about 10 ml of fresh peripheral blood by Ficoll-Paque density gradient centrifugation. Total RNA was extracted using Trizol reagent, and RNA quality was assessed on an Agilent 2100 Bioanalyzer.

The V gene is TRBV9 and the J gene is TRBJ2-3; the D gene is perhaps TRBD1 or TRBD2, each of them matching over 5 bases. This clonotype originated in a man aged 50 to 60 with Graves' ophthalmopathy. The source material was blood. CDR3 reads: CASSKIGAGTQYF. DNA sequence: TGTGCCAGCAGTAAAATAGGGGCGGGTACGCAGTATTTT.